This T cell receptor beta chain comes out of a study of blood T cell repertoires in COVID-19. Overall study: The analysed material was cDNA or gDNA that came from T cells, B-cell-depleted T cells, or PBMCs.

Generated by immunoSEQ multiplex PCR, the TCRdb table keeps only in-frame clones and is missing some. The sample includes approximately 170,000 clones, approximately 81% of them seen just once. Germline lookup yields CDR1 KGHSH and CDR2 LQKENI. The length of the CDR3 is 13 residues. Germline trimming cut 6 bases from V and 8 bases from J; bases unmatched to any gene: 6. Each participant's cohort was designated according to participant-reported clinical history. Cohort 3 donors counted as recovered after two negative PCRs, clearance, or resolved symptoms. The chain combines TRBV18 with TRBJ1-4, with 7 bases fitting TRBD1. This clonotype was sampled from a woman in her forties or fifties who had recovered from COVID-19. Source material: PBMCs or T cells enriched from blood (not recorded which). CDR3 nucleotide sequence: TGTGCCAGCTCCATACAGGGGAAGGAAAAACTGTTTTTT. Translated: CASSIQGKEKLFF.